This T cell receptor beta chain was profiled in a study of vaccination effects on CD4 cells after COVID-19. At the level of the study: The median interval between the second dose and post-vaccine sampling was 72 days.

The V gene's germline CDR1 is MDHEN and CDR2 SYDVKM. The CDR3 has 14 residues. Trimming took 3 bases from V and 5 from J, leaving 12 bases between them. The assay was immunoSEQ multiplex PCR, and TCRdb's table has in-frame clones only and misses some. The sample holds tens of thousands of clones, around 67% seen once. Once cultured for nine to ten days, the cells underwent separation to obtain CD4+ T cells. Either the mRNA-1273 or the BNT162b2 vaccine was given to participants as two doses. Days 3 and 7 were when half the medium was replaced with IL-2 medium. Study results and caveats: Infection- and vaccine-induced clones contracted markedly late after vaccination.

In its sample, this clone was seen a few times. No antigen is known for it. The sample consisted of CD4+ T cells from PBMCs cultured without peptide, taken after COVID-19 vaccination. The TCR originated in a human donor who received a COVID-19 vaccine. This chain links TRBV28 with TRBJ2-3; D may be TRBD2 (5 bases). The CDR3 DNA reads TGTGCCAGCAGTTTTGACGGACTTGGAGATACGCAGTATTTT. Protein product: CASSFDGLGDTQYF.